Here is one T cell receptor (beta chain) with its context. Which antigen it targets is not known. There are no base qualities to consult, and no much larger clone falls within one base. The sample is drawn from a study of T cell responses to AZD1222 COVID-19 vaccine (dated by TCRdb to about 2021). Describing the broader study: AZD1222 recipients whose second dose came at about 4 weeks and those whose second dose came at about 12 weeks were combined into one group, since spike-specific TCR depth and breadth did not differ between the two schedules. TCR sequencing covered 233 trial participants: nearly 210 given two doses of AZD1222 and approximately 25 given two doses of MenACWY control vaccine. Enrollment into the trials was organized by age into subgroups of 18-55, 56-69 and 70-plus years, and those subgroups contained approximately 150, 30 and 60 TCR-sequenced participants, respectively. General conclusions and limits of the study: Participants were mostly white British and included more females than males, and it was suggested by the authors that clonal diversity may have been underestimated. Reportedly, close to half of the unique spike-specific TCRs recognized epitopes lying outside the regions that are mutated in the B.1.351 and B.1.1.7 variants. Spike-specific TCR breadth and depth rose significantly after two AZD1222 doses compared with day 0 and with MenACWY recipients. Because no samples from the day 14 peak response were available, repertoires could be characterized only after the peak T cell response. Conclusions about previously exposed vaccinees were limited because only six AZD1222 recipients were SARS-CoV-2 seropositive at baseline. In the small 56-69-year group, the increase in depth fell short of significance, most likely because of low power. The whole spike protein was spanned by vaccine-associated CD4 TCRs, and dominant responses were seen in regions 160-218 and 743-854.

The CDR3 goes from the cysteine to the phenylalanine over 14 residues. The only DNA kept is the CDR3, 42 bases in frame from the first base. Looking up the germline V gene yields CDR1 KGHSH and CDR2 LQKENI. Trimming costs V 3 bases and J 3 bases, and their ends lie 11 bases apart. The sample's time point, from its label and the paper: baseline before first vaccination. Vaccinee samples came from UK trials COV001 and COV002, including a single-blind randomized controlled phase 2/3 trial of AZD1222 (ChAdOx1 nCoV-19) in healthy adults. Trial participant PBMC samples were collected at day 0 and day 28 after the second dose for TCRbeta chain sequencing. The CDR3 regions of human TCRbeta chains were analyzed by immunosequencing. The authors' pipeline ran thus. TCRs in the repertoires were compared against a reference library of SARS-CoV-2-specific TCRs that had been generated with the MIRA antigen-specificity platform. Breadth was defined as the fraction of unique TCRs that were SARS-CoV-2-associated, and depth was defined as the fraction of total T cells that were SARS-CoV-2-associated. Using the MIRA data, every spike-specific TCR was mapped to the spike region that the TCR reacted to and assigned to either a CD4 or a CD8 class. Log10-transformed breadth and depth values were compared by one-way ANOVA with Sidak's multiple comparisons tests. TCRdb limited this immuneACCESS table to in-frame rearrangements with V and J called. A share of clones is missing; checked studies link under half to unresolved V genes, and the rest is unexplained. The V and J calls and clone size come from that table; D and trimming were worked out from the DNA. Recorded for this sample are about 200,000 clones; around 90% of them occurred a single time. The top ten hold approximately 8% of the sample.

The sequence joins TRBV18 to TRBJ1-2; the D segment cannot be called with confidence. Here the sequenced sample was peripheral blood, taken on day 0 of AZD1222 vaccination. This clonotype originated in an adult in good health. The CDR3 loop reads CASSPGQAHYGYTF. The nucleotide sequence reads as follows: TGTGCCAGCTCACCCGGTCAGGCCCACTATGGCTACACCTTC.